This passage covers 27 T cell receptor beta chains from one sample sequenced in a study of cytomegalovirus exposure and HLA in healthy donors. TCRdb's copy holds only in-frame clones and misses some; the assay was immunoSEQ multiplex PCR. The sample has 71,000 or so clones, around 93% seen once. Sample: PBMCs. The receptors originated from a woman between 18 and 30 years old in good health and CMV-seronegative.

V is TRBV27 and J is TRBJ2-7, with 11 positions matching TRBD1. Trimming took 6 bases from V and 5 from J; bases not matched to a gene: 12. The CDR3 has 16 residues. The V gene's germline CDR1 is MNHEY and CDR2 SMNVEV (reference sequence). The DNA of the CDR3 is TGTGCCAGCAGACCCACGGACAGGGGGCCAATACACGAGCAGTACTTC. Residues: CASRPTDRGPIHEQYF.

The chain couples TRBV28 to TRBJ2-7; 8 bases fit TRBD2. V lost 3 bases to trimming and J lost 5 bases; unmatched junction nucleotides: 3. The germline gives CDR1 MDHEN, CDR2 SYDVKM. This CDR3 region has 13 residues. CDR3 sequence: CASSFREGHEQYF. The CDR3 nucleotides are TGTGCCAGCAGTTTCCGGGAGGGGCACGAGCAGTACTTC.

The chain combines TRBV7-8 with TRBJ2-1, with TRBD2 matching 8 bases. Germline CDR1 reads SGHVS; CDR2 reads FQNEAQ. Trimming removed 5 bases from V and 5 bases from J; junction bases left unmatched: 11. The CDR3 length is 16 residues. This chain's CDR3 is CASSPQRGRPDNEQFF. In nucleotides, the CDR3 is TGTGCCAGCAGCCCCCAGCGGGGGAGACCTGACAATGAGCAGTTCTTC.

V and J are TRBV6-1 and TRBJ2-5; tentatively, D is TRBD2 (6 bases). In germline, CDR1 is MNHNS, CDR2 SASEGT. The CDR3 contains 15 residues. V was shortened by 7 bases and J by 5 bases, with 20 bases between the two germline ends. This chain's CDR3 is CASKETRGVRETQYF. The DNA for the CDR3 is TGTGCCAGCAAAGAGACTAGGGGAGTTAGGGAGACCCAGTACTTC.

Here the CDR3 DNA reads TGTGCCAGTAAGTCGGACAGGGGGTTCAACTCACCCCTCCACTTT. It yields the protein CASKSDRGFNSPLHF. The rearrangement uses TRBV19 and TRBJ1-6, with TRBD1 identical over 10 bases. The J segment lost 10 bases and the V segment lost 7 bases, leaving 10 bases of the junction unmatched. CDR1 is LNHDA, CDR2 SQIVND, per germline (reference sequence). The CDR3 has 15 amino acids.

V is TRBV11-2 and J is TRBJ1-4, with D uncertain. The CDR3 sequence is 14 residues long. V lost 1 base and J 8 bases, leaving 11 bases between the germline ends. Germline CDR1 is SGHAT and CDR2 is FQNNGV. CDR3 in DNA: TGTGCCAGCAGCTTAGGTCGGGGAGAGGAAAAACTGTTTTTT. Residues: CASSLGRGEEKLFF.

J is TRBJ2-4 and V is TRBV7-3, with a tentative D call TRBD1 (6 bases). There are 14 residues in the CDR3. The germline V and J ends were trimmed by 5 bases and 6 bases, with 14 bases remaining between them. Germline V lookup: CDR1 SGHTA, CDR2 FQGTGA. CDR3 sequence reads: CASSAGGGANIQYF. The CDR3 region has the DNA TGTGCCAGCAGCGCCGGTGGGGGCGCAAACATTCAGTACTTC.

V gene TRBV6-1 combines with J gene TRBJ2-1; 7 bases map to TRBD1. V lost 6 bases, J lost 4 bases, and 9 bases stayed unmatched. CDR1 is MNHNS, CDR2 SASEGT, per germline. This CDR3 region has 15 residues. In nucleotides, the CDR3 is TGTGCCAGCAGAGCTACTAGGGACAGATACAATGAGCAGTTCTTC. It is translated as CASRATRDRYNEQFF.

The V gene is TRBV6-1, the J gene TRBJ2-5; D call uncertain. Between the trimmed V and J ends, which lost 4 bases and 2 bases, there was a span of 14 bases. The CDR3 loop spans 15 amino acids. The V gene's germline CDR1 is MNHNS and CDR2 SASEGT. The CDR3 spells CASSGLGTGQETQYF. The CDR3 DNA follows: TGTGCCAGCAGTGGGCTAGGCACTGGACAAGAGACCCAGTACTTC.

The CDR3 region has the DNA TGTGCCAGCAGCTGGACAGGGATCAATGAGCAGTTCTTC. Protein product: CASSWTGINEQFF. V is TRBV7-2 and J is TRBJ2-1; 8 bases are shared with TRBD1. This CDR3 spans 13 amino acids. Trimming removed 4 bases from V and 6 bases from J; junction bases left unmatched: 2. The germline gives CDR1 SGHTA, CDR2 FQGNSA.

The CDR3 reads CASSLSGDGYTF. The CDR3 bases are TGTGCCAGCAGTTTATCAGGGGATGGCTACACCTTC. The chain recombines TRBV28 with TRBJ1-2; perhaps TRBD1 as D (6 bases). The V and J ends lost 1 base and 6 bases respectively, with 6 bases between them. CDR1 is MDHEN and CDR2 is SYDVKM in the germline V gene. The CDR3 has 12 residues.

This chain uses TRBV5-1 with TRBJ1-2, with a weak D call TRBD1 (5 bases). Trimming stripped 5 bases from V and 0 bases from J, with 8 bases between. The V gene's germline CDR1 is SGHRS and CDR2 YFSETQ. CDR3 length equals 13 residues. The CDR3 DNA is TGCGCCAGCAGTTCGGGGGCTAACTATGGCTACACCTTC. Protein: CASSSGANYGYTF.

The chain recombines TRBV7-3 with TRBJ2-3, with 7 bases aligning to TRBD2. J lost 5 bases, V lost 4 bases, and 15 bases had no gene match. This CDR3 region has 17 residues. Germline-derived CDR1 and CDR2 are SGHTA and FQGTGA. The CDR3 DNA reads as TGTGCCAGCAGCTCCTTGCGAAGCGGGGCACTTCAAGATACGCAGTATTTT. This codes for CASSSLRSGALQDTQYF. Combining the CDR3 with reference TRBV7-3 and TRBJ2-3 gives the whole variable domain GAGVSQTPSNKVTEKGKYVELRCDPISGHTALYWYRQSLGQGPEFLIYFQGTGAADDSGLPNDRFFAVRPEGSVSTLKIQRTERGDSAVYLCASSSLRSGALQDTQYFGPGTRLTVL.

The CDR3, as DNA: TGCAGCGTTGCAAGATTGGACAGGTTCACCTACGAGCAGTACTTC. Translating gives CSVARLDRFTYEQYF. The chain links TRBV29-1 to TRBJ2-7; 7 bases map to TRBD1. Germline CDR1 reads SQVTM; CDR2 reads ANQGSEA. The CDR3 has 15 residues. The trim removed 4 bases at V and 2 bases at J, leaving 11 bases unmatched.

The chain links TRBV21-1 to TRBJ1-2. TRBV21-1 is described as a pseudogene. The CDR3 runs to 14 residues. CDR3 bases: TGTGCCCTCAATGGGGGGTGGGGGGAGGATGGCTACACCTTC. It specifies CALNGGWGEDGYTF.

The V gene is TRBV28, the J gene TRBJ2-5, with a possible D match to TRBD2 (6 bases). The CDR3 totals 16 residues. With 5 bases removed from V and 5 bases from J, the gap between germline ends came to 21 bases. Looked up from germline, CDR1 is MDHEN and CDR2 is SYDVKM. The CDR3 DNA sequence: TGTGCCAGCAGTCTAAAGGACTACTACGTCGCCGAGACCCAGTACTTC. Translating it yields CASSLKDYYVAETQYF.

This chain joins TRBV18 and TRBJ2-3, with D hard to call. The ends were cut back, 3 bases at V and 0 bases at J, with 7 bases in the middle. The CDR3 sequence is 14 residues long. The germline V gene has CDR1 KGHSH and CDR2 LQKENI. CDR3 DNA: TGTGCCAGCTCACCGCGTCGTAGCACAGATACGCAGTATTTT. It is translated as CASSPRRSTDTQYF.

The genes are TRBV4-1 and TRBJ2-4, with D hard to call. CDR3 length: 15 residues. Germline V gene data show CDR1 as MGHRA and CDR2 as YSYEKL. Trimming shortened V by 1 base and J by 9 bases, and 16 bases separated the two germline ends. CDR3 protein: CASSQVPGVMGIQYF. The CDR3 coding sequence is TGCGCCAGCAGCCAAGTCCCTGGAGTTATGGGCATTCAGTACTTC.

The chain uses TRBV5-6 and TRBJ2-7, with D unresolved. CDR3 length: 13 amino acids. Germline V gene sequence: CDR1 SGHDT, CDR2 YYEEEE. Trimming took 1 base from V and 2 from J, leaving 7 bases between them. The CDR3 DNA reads TGTGCCAGCAGCTTGAATCCCACCTACGAGCAGTACTTC. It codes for CASSLNPTYEQYF. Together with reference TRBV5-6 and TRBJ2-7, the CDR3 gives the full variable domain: DAGVTQSPTHLIKTRGQQVTLRCSPKSGHDTVSWYQQALGQGPQFIFQYYEEEERQRGNFPDRFSGHQFPNYSSELNVNALLLGDSALYLCASSLNPTYEQYFGPGTRLTVT.

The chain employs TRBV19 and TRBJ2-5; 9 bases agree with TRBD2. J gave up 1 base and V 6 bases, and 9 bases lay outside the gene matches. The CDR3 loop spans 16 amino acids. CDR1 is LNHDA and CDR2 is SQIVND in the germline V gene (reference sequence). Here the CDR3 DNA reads TGTGCCAGTAGCCCTGGGCTAGCGGGGTCCCAAGAGACCCAGTACTTC. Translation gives CASSPGLAGSQETQYF.

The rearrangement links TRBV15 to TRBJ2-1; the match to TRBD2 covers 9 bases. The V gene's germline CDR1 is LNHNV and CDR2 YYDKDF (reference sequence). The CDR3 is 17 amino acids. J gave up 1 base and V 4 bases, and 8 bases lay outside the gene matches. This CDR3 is CATSTEKAGGSYNEQFF. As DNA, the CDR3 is TGTGCCACCAGCACAGAAAAAGCGGGGGGATCCTACAATGAGCAGTTCTTC.

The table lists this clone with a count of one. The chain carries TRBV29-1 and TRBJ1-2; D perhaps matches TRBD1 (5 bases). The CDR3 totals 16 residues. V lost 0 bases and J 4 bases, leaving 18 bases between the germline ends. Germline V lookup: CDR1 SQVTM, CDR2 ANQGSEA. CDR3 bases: TGCAGCGTTGAAGATTATTCCGCGGGGGGTTCCTATGGCTACACCTTC. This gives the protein CSVEDYSAGGSYGYTF. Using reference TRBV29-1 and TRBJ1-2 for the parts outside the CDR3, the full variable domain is SAVISQKPSRDICQRGTSLTIQCQVDSQVTMMFWYRQQPGQSLTLIATANQGSEATYESGFVIDKFPISRPNLTFSTLTVSNMSPEDSSIYLCSVEDYSAGGSYGYTFGSGTRLTVV.

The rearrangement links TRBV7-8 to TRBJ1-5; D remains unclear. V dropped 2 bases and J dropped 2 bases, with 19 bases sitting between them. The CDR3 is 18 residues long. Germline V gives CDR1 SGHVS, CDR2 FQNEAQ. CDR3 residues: CASSLRVRGRDGNQPQHF. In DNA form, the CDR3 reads TGTGCCAGCAGCTTACGTGTTCGCGGGAGGGATGGCAATCAGCCCCAGCATTTT.

CDR3 bases: TGTGCCAGCAGCAAGGATGAGACAGGGGGAGAGACCCAGTACTTC. Protein: CASSKDETGGETQYF. V is TRBV21-1 and J is TRBJ2-5; the table's D call, TRBD1, was not checked against the DNA. TRBV21-1 is given as a pseudogene. The CDR3 is made up of 15 amino acids.

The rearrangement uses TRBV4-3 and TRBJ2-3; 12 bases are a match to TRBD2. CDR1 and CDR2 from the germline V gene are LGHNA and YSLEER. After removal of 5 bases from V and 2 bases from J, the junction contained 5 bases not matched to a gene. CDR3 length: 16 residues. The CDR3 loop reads CASSIRTSGDTDTQYF. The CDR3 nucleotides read TGCGCCAGCAGCATCAGGACTAGCGGGGACACAGATACGCAGTATTTT.

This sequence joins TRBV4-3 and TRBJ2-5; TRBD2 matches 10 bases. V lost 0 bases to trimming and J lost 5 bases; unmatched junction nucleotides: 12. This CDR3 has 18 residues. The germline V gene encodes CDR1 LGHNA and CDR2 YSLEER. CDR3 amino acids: CASSQDWGAGGPVETQYF. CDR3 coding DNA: TGCGCCAGCAGCCAAGATTGGGGAGCGGGGGGGCCGGTGGAGACCCAGTACTTC.

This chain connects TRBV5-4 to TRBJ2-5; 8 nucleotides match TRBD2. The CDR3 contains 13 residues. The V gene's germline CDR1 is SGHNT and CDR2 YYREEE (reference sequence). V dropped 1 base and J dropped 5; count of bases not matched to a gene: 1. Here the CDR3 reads CASSLPSGETQYF. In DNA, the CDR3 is TGTGCCAGCAGCTTGCCTAGCGGGGAGACCCAGTACTTC.